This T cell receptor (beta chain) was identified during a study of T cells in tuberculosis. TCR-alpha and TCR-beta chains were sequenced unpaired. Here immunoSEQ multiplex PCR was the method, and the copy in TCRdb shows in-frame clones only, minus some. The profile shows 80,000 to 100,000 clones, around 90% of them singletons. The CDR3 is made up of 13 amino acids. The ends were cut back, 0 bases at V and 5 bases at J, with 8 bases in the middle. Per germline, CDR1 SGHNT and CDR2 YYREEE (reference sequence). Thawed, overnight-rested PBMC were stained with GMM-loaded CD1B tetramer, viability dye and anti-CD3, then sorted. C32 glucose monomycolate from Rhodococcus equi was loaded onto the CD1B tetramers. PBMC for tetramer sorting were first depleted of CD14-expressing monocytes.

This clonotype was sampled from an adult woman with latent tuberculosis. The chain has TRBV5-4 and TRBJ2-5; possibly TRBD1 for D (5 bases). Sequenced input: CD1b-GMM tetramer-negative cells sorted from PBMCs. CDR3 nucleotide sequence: TGTGCCAGCAGCTTGGCCAAGGGGGAGACCCAGTACTTC. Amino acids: CASSLAKGETQYF.